This paragraph reports one T cell receptor (beta chain). Its antigen is not known. In making TCR beta libraries, quantitative 5'-RACE with molecular barcodes was used. TCRdb reprocessed the 5' RACE reads via MiXCR and lists one record per CDR3 protein. The data show under 250,000 distinct CDR3 sequences, roughly a third seen once. Germline values: CDR1 SGHTA, CDR2 FQGNSA. The V and J ends lost 5 bases and 0 bases respectively, with 11 bases between them. This CDR3 has 15 amino acids. This entry comes from a study of CD8 T cells in ankylosing spondylitis. Study findings and constraints: For ankylosing spondylitis blood, a TCR beta motif of 7 to 9 highly homologous variants appeared characteristic.

Material for sequencing was blood, either unsorted or a sorted T cell fraction (not recorded which). The clonotype originates from a male donor with ankylosing spondylitis or in good health (not recorded which). This sequence joins TRBV7-2 and TRBJ2-1; D remains ambiguous. This CDR3 is CASSQQESSYNEQFF. The DNA of the CDR3 is TGTGCCAGCAGCCAGCAAGAGAGCTCCTACAATGAGCAGTTCTTC.